This entry is about one T cell receptor (beta chain). This clonotype has at least ten counts. This clone's antigen is unknown. No much larger clone exists at a distance of one base, and base qualities are not known. Its CDR3 holds 12 amino acids, cysteine through phenylalanine. CDR3 DNA is the only sequence kept; it has 36 bases, read in frame from the first base. Trimming at the junction amounts to 5 bases on V and 10 bases on J, and the germline ends lie 14 bases apart. According to the germline V gene, CDR1 reads SQVTM and CDR2 reads ANQGSEA. Library generation was performed with 5' RACE. Sequencing took place on an Illumina HiSeq 2000. Template switching added a universal primer binding site, and the final cDNA carried a unique molecular identifier that allowed TCR cDNA molecules to be counted accurately. First-strand cDNA for TCR alpha and beta chains was synthesized from specific primers in the conserved constant-segment region. Each cDNA library was double barcoded, with a SMART-Mk sample barcode plus Illumina barcodes, to control for contamination. TruSeq adapter sequences, together with Illumina sample barcodes, were added in two successive PCR steps. Sequencing of the TCR alpha and beta cDNA libraries was done on the Illumina HiSeq platform using custom primers. From the authors' description of their analysis: Raw reads were processed with MiGEC to extract unique molecular identifiers, and MiXCR was used to determine CDR3 positions. Recombination models were inferred per individual with the repgenHMM and IGoR tools using an EM algorithm. Shared clonotype analysis was performed with the tcR package in R, normalizing sharing by the product of cloneset sizes. To study raw recombination free of thymic and clonal selection effects, out-of-frame nonproductive sequences were analyzed. The public reads were quality trimmed at Q25 with fastp and then assembled into clones with MiXCR by TCRdb, keeping productive beta chains. Entries are consolidated by CDR3 protein sequence, retaining the most common genes and DNA. The V and J calls were not made by the authors but by TCRdb's processing. The sample table records around 250,000 distinct CDR3 sequences; under 8.5% of these occur just once. The top ten clonotypes cover 14% to 15% of the sample.

This sample is drawn from a study of identical twins (dated by TCRdb to about 2016). Some background on the complete study: To test whether fetal clonotypes persist, the study used deep sequencing on TCR alpha and beta repertoires from monozygotic twins, unrelated adults of various ages, and cord blood. To rule out contamination, replicate twin experiments were performed at different times with different library preparation protocols.

Every donor was a healthy Caucasian. The twin cohort comprised three pairs of female monozygotic twins, all aged roughly 18 to 29 years. CD4+ and CD8+ T cell populations were isolated with positive isolation kits from Invitrogen. Here is what the overall study found, with its caveats: In monozygotic twins, recombination models systematically underestimated out-of-frame TCR alpha sharing, but the models matched the sharing seen between unrelated individuals. Invariant T cells such as MAIT and iNKT could partly confound zero-insertion analyses, although diverse VJ usage argued against such confounding for most clonotypes. Because the same donors could not be followed over many years, conclusions were based on cross-sectional statistical analysis. Abundant cord blood beta clonotypes carried fewer insertions; young adult naive repertoires showed a weaker similar trend, while memory repertoires showed none. Compared with coincidental sharing between unrelated individuals, an excess of low generation-probability sequences was observed among out-of-frame TCR alpha sequences shared between twins. The excess sharing between twins in beta out-of-frame sequences was weaker because fewer shared sequences reduced the signal-to-noise ratio.

These data also featured in a second study, about T cells expressing NK-cell markers. As that second study puts it: In sorted CD3+CD56+NKG2C+, CD3+CD56+NKG2C- and CD3+CD56-NKG2C+ T-cell subsets from about eight donors, TCR beta-chain repertoires were profiled. Among the eight sequenced donors, seven were HCMV-seropositive and one was HCMV-seronegative. To restrict sorting to alphabetaTCR-expressing T cells, an anti-gammadeltaTCR antibody was added in several experiments. In roughly 6 donors, the dominant CD3+CD56+NKG2C+ clonotypes were found to rank among the top 10 CD8+ clonotypes and to make up about 1.0-8% of CD8+ T cells. Those dominant clonotypes were again the most abundant among CD3+CD56-NKG2C+ cells in a handful of donors, at about 25-60.1%. It remained unclear whether the expanded NKG2C-expressing T cell clones were specific for HCMV antigens. The study sequenced eight donors, all healthy volunteers chosen at random: three men and five women. HCMV serostatus was determined by detecting HCMV-specific IgG in serum with a commercial ELISA kit. MIGEC was used to demultiplex reads and group the reads by UMI, and MiTCR was used to assemble and quantify clonotypes. To remove erroneous sequences, TCR cDNA sequences were retained only when supported by two or more reads. The tcR package was used for downstream repertoire analysis, and clonotypes were matched across fractions by CDR3 nucleotide sequence plus V segment. VDJmatch was used to annotate antigen specificity against VDJdb, with one amino acid substitution allowed in CDR3.

The sequenced sample consisted of CD8+ T cells sorted from blood. The chain links TRBV29-1 with TRBJ1-4, with no D gene named confidently. The sequence came from a woman aged 18-35 years in good health. The DNA is TGCAGCGTTTTAGGTGCCGCGGGAAAACTGTTTTTT. Its coded protein is CSVLGAAGKLFF.